This T cell receptor beta chain was sequenced in a study of shared clonotypes between healthy human individuals. The method was immunoSEQ multiplex PCR; TCRdb's version includes in-frame clones alone and lacks a portion of them. The sample holds more than 1,200,000 clones, approximately 98.5% seen once. Study results and limitations: Generally, naive subsets came out with larger estimated richness than memory subsets.

Germline V gene data show CDR1 as SGHDN and CDR2 as FVKESK. V shed 6 bases and J shed 7 bases, with 12 bases lying between them. The CDR3 loop spans 12 amino acids. This clone was recorded once. The antigen remains undetermined. The V call is TRBV14, the J call TRBJ1-1, with unresolved D. The sequence came from a young man in good health. The sequenced sample was naive CD4+ T cells sorted from blood. The subset denotes: CD45RA+ positively selected. The chain's CDR3 is CASRTLNGEAFF. CDR3 in DNA: TGTGCCAGCAGGACCCTGAATGGTGAAGCTTTCTTT.